What follows is one T cell receptor beta chain and its context. The sample belongs to a study of blood T cells in healthy people across ages. Study in general: Capture by template switching was about one barcoded beta molecule per two T cells.

A sample-barcoded 5' primer and a J-beta primer mix were used in a second PCR of roughly 6 to 11 cycles. Through a template-switch adaptor with 12 random nucleotides, each cDNA molecule received a tag. TCRdb re-called the 5' RACE reads through MiXCR, storing one row per CDR3 protein. The sample consists of about 720,000 distinct CDR3 sequences, just under 25% of them appearing once. Each individual donor underwent a draw of roughly 10 milliliters of peripheral blood. A minimum of 6 million PBMCs was isolated per sample. Trimming left V 0 bases short and J 2 bases short, with 10 bases between. This CDR3 spans 15 amino acids. Germline loops: CDR1 SGHDN, CDR2 FVKESK. These sequences were also reported in another study, on T cells of mothers and their children.

Sequenced sample: blood. This TCR came from a boy aged 5-17 years in good health. This chain connects TRBV14 to TRBJ1-2; a possible D gene is TRBD1 (5 bases). DNA of the CDR3: TGTGCCAGCAGCCAAGATCGTCCAGGGAACTATGGCTACACCTTC. This sequence encodes CASSQDRPGNYGYTF.